This paragraph covers one TCR beta chain sequence. This entry comes from a study of T cell clonotyping in hematopoietic cell transplantation. Assay used: immunoSEQ multiplex PCR; TCRdb lists only in-frame clones, some missing. The top ten hold around 1.4% of the sample, which has 7,000 to 9,500 clones, roughly 94% seen once. The sequencing used peripheral blood mononuclear cells, collected 30 days after allogeneic stem cell transplant. The source of this sequence is a male patient aged 60-70 years who had an allogeneic stem cell transplant from an unrelated donor, so T cells may come from the graft donor. Some clones in this sample may be carry-over from other donors' samples.

The CDR3 sequence: CASSLQGSVFSYNEQFF. DNA for the CDR3: TGCGCCAGCAGCTTGCAGGGCTCTGTGTTCTCCTACAATGAGCAGTTCTTC. This sequence joins TRBV5-1 and TRBJ2-1; possibly TRBD1 for D (5 bases). The CDR3 runs to 17 residues. Germline V gene data show CDR1 as SGHRS and CDR2 as YFSETQ. The V end lost 1 base, the J end lost 0 bases, and 14 bases lay between the germline ends.